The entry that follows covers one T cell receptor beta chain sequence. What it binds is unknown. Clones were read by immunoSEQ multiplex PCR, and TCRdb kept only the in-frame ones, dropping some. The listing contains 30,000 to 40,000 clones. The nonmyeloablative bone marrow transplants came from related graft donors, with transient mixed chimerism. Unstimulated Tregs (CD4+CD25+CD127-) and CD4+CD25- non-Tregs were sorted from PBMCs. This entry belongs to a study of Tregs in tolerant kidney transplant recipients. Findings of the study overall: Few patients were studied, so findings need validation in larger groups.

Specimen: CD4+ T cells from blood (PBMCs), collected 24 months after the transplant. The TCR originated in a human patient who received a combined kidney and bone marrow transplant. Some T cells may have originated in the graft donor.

The covered CDR3 bases are TGTGCCAGCAGTAGGACAGAGTTGGAGACC. Translated: CASSRTELET. The CDR3, in full, reads CASSRTELETQYF. The chain has TRBV2 and TRBJ2-5, with D perhaps TRBD1 (6 bases). The read finishes 3 residues shy of the CDR3 end, and the germline J gene is used to complete it. The CDR3 loop spans 13 amino acids. V was clipped by 5 bases and J by 5 bases, with 12 bases between them. Germline CDR1 SNHLY, CDR2 FYNNEI.